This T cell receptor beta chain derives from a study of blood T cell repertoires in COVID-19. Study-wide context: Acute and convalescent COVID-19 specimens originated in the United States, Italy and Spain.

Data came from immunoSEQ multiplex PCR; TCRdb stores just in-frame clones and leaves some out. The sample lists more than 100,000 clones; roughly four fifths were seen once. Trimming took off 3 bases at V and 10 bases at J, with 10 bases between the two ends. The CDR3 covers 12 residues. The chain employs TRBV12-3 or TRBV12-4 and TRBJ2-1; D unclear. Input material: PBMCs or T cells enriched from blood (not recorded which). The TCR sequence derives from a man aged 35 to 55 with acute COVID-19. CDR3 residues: CASSFLAGEQFF. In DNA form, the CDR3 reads TGTGCCAGCAGTTTCTTAGCCGGCGAGCAGTTCTTC.